Presented here are 27 T cell receptor beta chains from one specimen sequenced in a study of tumor-infiltrating lymphocytes in primary liver carcinoma. Germline DNA was extracted alongside blood RNA, which was obtained from unsorted whole blood. With roughly 0.5 ug total RNA as template and a constant-region primer, TCR beta cDNA was made. Slightly modified ARM-PCR with three nested multiplex PCR rounds yielded TCR beta libraries. PCR rounds one and two used TRBV1-TRBV30 forward primers with a C-beta reverse primer for 10 cycles each. Each CDR3 protein gets one entry after TCRdb re-called the multiplex PCR reads with MiXCR. Of about 210,000 distinct CDR3 sequences listed, 65% are singletons. Source material: peripheral blood. These receptors were collected from a woman aged 60 to 75 with primary liver carcinoma and hepatitis B virus infection.

This clonotype was observed a few times. The V gene is TRBV24-1, the J gene TRBJ2-7; weak D call: TRBD2 (6 bases). Trimming shortened V by 3 bases and J by 0 bases, and 11 bases separated the two germline ends. Germline V gives CDR1 KGHDR, CDR2 SFDVKD. CDR3 length: 15 residues. CDR3 DNA: TGTGCCACCAGTGATGGAGGGTTAACCTCCTACGAGCAGTACTTC. Protein: CATSDGGLTSYEQYF.

Concerning this clonotype itself: One end of the junction fails to match germline, which may point to a read error. V is TRBV6-5 and J is TRBJ2-5; 8 nucleotides line up with TRBD1. The CDR3 has 14 amino acids. Germline lookup yields CDR1 MNHEY and CDR2 SVGAGI. As DNA, the CDR3 is TGTACCAGCAGTTACTCGACAGGGGTAGAGACCCTGTACTTC. Translation: CTSSYSTGVETLYF.

Worth noting for this clonotype: This CDR3 is missing its conserved last phenylalanine or tryptophan, likely due to a read error. J is TRBJ1-6 and V is TRBV29-1, with 8 positions matching TRBD1. Germline assignment: CDR1 SQVTM and CDR2 ANQGSEA. This CDR3 is built from 14 residues. CDR3 region: CSASTGTGNSPLHY. DNA for the CDR3: TGCAGCGCCTCCACCGGGACAGGCAATTCGCCCCTCCACTAT.

About this clonotype: The germline gene is not matched at one end of the junction; a read error may be the cause. The CDR3, as DNA: TGTGCCAGCAGCGCGACAGGGGGTAAGGCTTTATTT. This translates into CASSATGGKALF. The chain joins TRBV12-3 or TRBV12-4 to TRBJ1-1, with TRBD1 identical over 9 bases. This CDR3 spans 12 amino acids.

Comment on this clonotype: A much larger clonotype is one base distant, so this may be a read error. J is TRBJ1-1 and V is TRBV5-1, with D perhaps matching TRBD1 (6 bases). Germline CDR1 reads SGHRS; CDR2 reads YFSETQ. CDR3 length equals 15 residues. Trimming stripped 4 bases from V and 3 bases from J, with 16 bases between. CDR3 DNA sequence: TGCGCCAGCAGCGGGAACAGGGCGAGTTACACTGAAGCTTTCTTT. The encoded protein is CASSGNRASYTEAFF.

Remarks on this clonotype: The junction does not match germline at one end; this may be a read error. The chain carries TRBV6-2 or TRBV6-3 and TRBJ2-3; possible D gene TRBD2, 6 bases. Germline V gene data show CDR1 as MNHEY and CDR2 as SVGEGT. The CDR3 length is 16 residues. In DNA form, the CDR3 reads TGCGCCAGCAGTTTTATAGCGGAATCGCGCACAGATACGCAGTATTTT. Encoded protein: CASSFIAESRTDTQYF.

As regards this clonotype: One junction end disagrees with the germline gene, perhaps due to a read error. J is TRBJ2-3 and V is TRBV11-2; maybe TRBD2 (5 bases). The germline CDR1 and CDR2 sequences are SGHAT and FQNNGV. This CDR3 region has 15 residues. The CDR3 nucleotides read TGTGCCAGGAGCTTAGCGCCTAGCTCTTACAATGAGCTGTTCTTT. Amino acid sequence: CARSLAPSSYNELFF. The variable domain in full, completed from reference TRBV11-2 and TRBJ2-3, reads EAGVAQSPRYKIIEKRQSVAFWCNPISGHATLYWYQQILGQGPKLLIQFQNNGVVDDSQLPKDRFSAERLKGVDSTLKIQPAKLEDSAVYLCARSLAPSSYNELFFGPGTRLTVL.

As concerns this clonotype: A read error may be the cause here, since a much bigger clone is one base away. The rearrangement joins TRBV6-1 to TRBJ2-7; TRBD1 or TRBD2 may be the D gene (7 bases each). This CDR3 comprises 15 residues. V lost 7 bases and J 3 bases, leaving 19 bases between the germline ends. Germline lookup yields CDR1 MNHNS and CDR2 SASEGT. CDR3 in amino acids: CASTARGGSRYEQYF. CDR3 DNA sequence: TGTGCCAGCACCGCCAGGGGGGGCAGCCGCTACGAGCAGTACTTC.

The V gene is TRBV5-1, the J gene TRBJ2-4; D assignment may be TRBD1 or TRBD2 (6 bases each). The CDR3 contains 15 residues. Germline CDR1 SGHRS, CDR2 YFSETQ. V lost 4 bases and J 4 bases, leaving 15 bases between the germline ends. CDR3 sequence (DNA): TGCGCCAGCAGCCGGACGGGGGACACGAAAAACATTCAGTACTTC. This sequence encodes CASSRTGDTKNIQYF.

In regard to this clonotype: A junction boundary mismatches the germline segment, possibly from a read error. V is TRBV11-2 and J is TRBJ1-6; 8 positions agree with TRBD1. This CDR3 has 15 residues. Germline V gene lookup returns CDR1 SGHAT and CDR2 FQNNGV. CDR3 region: CAGSSTHRDRSPLHF. CDR3 nucleotide sequence: TGTGCCGGCAGCTCCACACACAGGGACAGGTCACCCCTCCACTTT.

The J gene is TRBJ1-3, the V gene TRBV18; D gene ambiguous. CDR1 KGHSH and CDR2 LQKENI come from the germline V gene. This CDR3 has 15 residues. V was pared by 2 bases and J by 2 bases, with 10 bases between. The CDR3 DNA is TGTGCCAGCTCACCAATGGGTTCGGCTGGAAACACCATATATTTT. It specifies CASSPMGSAGNTIYF.

This clonotype appeared many times. V and J are TRBV6-1 and TRBJ1-2, with D possibly being TRBD1 (6 bases). V was trimmed by 6 bases and J by 7 bases, leaving 18 bases between them. The CDR3 totals 14 residues. In germline, CDR1 is MNHNS, CDR2 SASEGT. CDR3 in amino acids: CASREEGGSPGYTF. The CDR3 nucleotides read TGTGCCAGCAGAGAGGAGGGGGGTAGCCCTGGCTACACCTTC.

Worth noting for this clonotype: A much larger clone differs from this one at a single base, so this may be a read error. V usage is TRBV6-5 and J usage is TRBJ1-2; a possible D gene is TRBD1 (6 bases). V was trimmed by 7 bases and J by 4 bases, leaving 13 bases between them. The CDR3 length is 13 residues. Germline V gene lookup returns CDR1 MNHEY and CDR2 SVGAGI. CDR3 residues: CASKRQDSYGYTF. In DNA, the CDR3 is TGTGCCAGCAAGCGACAGGATTCCTATGGCTACACCTTC.

The V call is TRBV12-3 or TRBV12-4, the J call TRBJ1-5; 7 positions agree with TRBD1. This CDR3 has 15 amino acids. The junction had 8 bases not matched to a gene; V was cut back by 4 bases and J by 5 bases. DNA of the CDR3: TGTGCCAGCAGTTCAACACAGGGGAGGTATCAGCCCCAGCATTTT. It encodes CASSSTQGRYQPQHF.

Points on this clonotype: The junction departs from the called germline gene at one end, perhaps through a read error. The V gene is TRBV11-2, the J gene TRBJ2-7, with 7 bases matching TRBD2. The CDR3 is 15 residues long. Germline-derived CDR1 and CDR2 are SGHAT and FQNNGV. CDR3 sequence: CAISYLDSGTYKQYF. CDR3 bases: TGTGCCATCAGCTACCTAGACAGCGGGACCTACAAGCAGTACTTC.

The V call is TRBV11-2, the J call TRBJ1-3; D may be TRBD1 (6 bases). Germline V gene lookup returns CDR1 SGHAT and CDR2 FQNNGV. The CDR3 contains 16 residues. V was cut by 7 bases and J by 4 bases, with 20 bases left in between. CDR3 in DNA: TGTGCCAGCAACTCCCACGGGGGGCCGACAGGAAACACCATATATTTT. As protein: CASNSHGGPTGNTIYF.

As concerns this clonotype: The CDR3 ends on some other residue instead of the conserved phenylalanine or tryptophan, so this is likely a read error. The chain employs TRBV11-2 and TRBJ2-7, with 9 bases fitting TRBD1. This CDR3 has 13 residues. CDR1 is SGHAT, CDR2 FQNNGV, per germline. The V and J ends lost 5 bases and 3 bases, in that order; junction bases with no gene match: 2. The CDR3 nucleotides are TGTGCCAGCAGCAGGGACAGGGTCTACGAGCAGTACTCC. This gives the protein CASSRDRVYEQYS.

The V call is TRBV29-1, the J call TRBJ1-5; maybe TRBD1 (5 bases). This CDR3 has 13 residues. Germline CDR1 and CDR2: SQVTM and ANQGSEA. The V gene lost 6 bases and the J gene lost 6 bases, with 15 bases spanning the gap. DNA of the CDR3: TGCAGCGTCTTAGTTTGGGGGGGTCAGCCCCAGCATTTT. Its protein is CSVLVWGGQPQHF.

The chain links TRBV14 to TRBJ1-2; no reliable D call. V was pared by 1 base and J by 7 bases, with 10 bases between. The germline V gene encodes CDR1 SGHDN and CDR2 FVKESK. The CDR3 length is 13 residues. This chain's CDR3 is CASSQVRGAGYTF. CDR3 coding DNA: TGTGCCAGCAGCCAAGTTCGGGGTGCTGGCTACACCTTC.

This clonotype was seen just once. The junction does not match germline at one end; this may be a read error. The rearrangement uses TRBV11-2 and TRBJ2-1; 13 positions match TRBD2. Germline assignment: CDR1 SGHAT and CDR2 FQNNGV. The CDR3 loop spans 16 amino acids. The CDR3 here is CASSPPLAGGGYEHFF. CDR3 nucleotides: TGTGCCAGCAGCCCCCCACTAGCGGGAGGGGGGTATGAGCACTTCTTC.

Notes on this clonotype: A much larger clonotype is one base distant, so this may be a read error. The gene calls are TRBV29-1 and TRBJ2-1; weak D call: TRBD2 (6 bases). The germline V gene has CDR1 SQVTM and CDR2 ANQGSEA. The CDR3 is 14 amino acids. With 4 bases removed from V and 2 bases from J, the gap between germline ends came to 12 bases. The CDR3 DNA sequence: TGCAGCGTTGTGGAGGGAGAGACCTACAATGAGCAGTTCTTC. Encoded protein: CSVVEGETYNEQFF.

This clonotype occurred a few times. A much more abundant neighbour one base away suggests this may be a read error. V is TRBV6-5 and J is TRBJ2-1, with TRBD2 matching over 9 bases. Germline-derived CDR1 and CDR2 are MNHEY and SVGAGI. This CDR3 is built from 15 residues. CDR3 nucleotides: TGTGCCAGCAGTTACAGCGGGAGGCTCGGCAATGAGCAGCTCTTC. Protein sequence: CASSYSGRLGNEQLF.

This clonotype turned up a few times. The chain links TRBV28 to TRBJ2-4; possibly TRBD2 for D (6 bases). Germline V CDR1 and CDR2: MDHEN, SYDVKM. This CDR3 is built from 17 residues. Trimming removed 5 bases at V and 0 bases at J, with 17 bases between. CDR3 in amino acids: CASSPQASVLAKNIQYF. Here the CDR3 DNA reads TGTGCCAGCAGTCCCCAAGCTAGCGTTCTAGCCAAAAACATTCAGTACTTC.

The chain carries TRBV5-1 and TRBJ2-5; 9 positions agree with TRBD1. The CDR3 has 14 residues. V gave up 4 bases and J gave up 5 bases; unmatched junction bases: 6. Germline V gives CDR1 SGHRS, CDR2 YFSETQ. The CDR3 coding sequence is TGCGCCAGCAGCCTCCTGACAGGGGGTGAGACCCAGTACTTC. Translated: CASSLLTGGETQYF.

To note about this clonotype: A much larger clonotype is one base distant, so this may be a read error. This is likely a read error, given that the CDR3 carries no conserved phenylalanine or tryptophan at its end. V and J are TRBV13 and TRBJ2-1; a weak D match, TRBD2 (5 bases). Trimming took 3 bases from V and 12 from J, leaving 15 bases between them. Germline V lookup: CDR1 PRHDT, CDR2 FYEKMQ (reference sequence). The CDR3 is 13 amino acids. CDR3 sequence reads: CASSFTSELGQFI. The CDR3 DNA is TGTGCCAGCAGCTTCACTAGTGAGCTAGGGCAGTTCATC.

This clonotype was seen at least ten times. V usage is TRBV11-2 and J usage is TRBJ2-3; TRBD1 matches 7 bases. The CDR3 covers 16 residues. Germline CDR1 is SGHAT and CDR2 is FQNNGV. The V gene end was trimmed by 3 bases and the J gene end by 2 bases; junction bases not matched to a gene: 8. The CDR3 DNA is TGTGCCAGCAGCTTGCAGACAGGGTCTTTCACAGATACGCAGTATTTT. As protein: CASSLQTGSFTDTQYF.

This clonotype has a count of ten or more. The chain uses TRBV6-1 and TRBJ1-1; no definite D call. V gave up 7 bases and J gave up 2 bases, with 14 bases separating them. Germline values: CDR1 MNHNS, CDR2 SASEGT. This CDR3 has 14 amino acids. CDR3 region: CASTLRTGNTEAFF. Written as DNA, the CDR3 is TGTGCCAGCACCCTAAGGACGGGAAACACTGAAGCTTTCTTT.